This section outlines one TCR beta chain sequence together with its context. This clonotype has at least ten counts. Its antigen is currently not known. Base qualities are missing; no much larger clone stands one base away. TCRdb records Illumina HiSeq 1500 as the sequencer. TCRdb trimmed public reads at Q25 via fastp, called clones via MiXCR and kept in-frame beta chains. Duplicate CDR3 protein sequences are folded into a single record with the most common DNA and genes. The sample table contains approximately 400,000 distinct CDR3 sequences; only one count was recorded for approximately 30% of them. About 13% of the sample is taken by the ten largest. This entry is derived from a study of T cell repertoires in cytomegalovirus infection (dated by TCRdb to between 2018 and 2021). With respect to the entire study: Donor HLA type was relevant to the analysis, because carriage of CMV infection together with the matching HLA type was indicated by public TCR beta signatures. The paper's findings and limits, for the study overall: The ex vivo response was dominated by HLA-C-restricted CMV-specific TCR beta clonotypes, which also provided the single most frequent clonotype in two of eight donors. Carriers of CMV infection plus the relevant HLA type were discriminated by the cumulative frequency of public TCR beta family members in the study cohort and in an independent approximately 350-donor cohort.

The sample comprised PBMCs. This sequence originates from a human donor in good health (CMV status not recorded). Some clones in this sample may be carry-over from other donors' samples.

The sequence in DNA is TGTGCCGGAAAACAGGGAGCGAACAATGAGCAGTTCTTC. Translated, it gives CAGKQGANNEQFF. The V gene is TRBV6-6 and the J gene is TRBJ2-1, with TRBD1 as a weak D call on 6 bases. Spanning cysteine to phenylalanine, the CDR3 consists of 13 amino acids. The read is trimmed to its CDR3 DNA, 39 bases read in frame from base 1. CDR1 and CDR2 are read off the germline V gene (reference sequence) as MNHNY and SVGAGI. V is cut by 11 bases and J by 5 bases, and the space between the germline ends is 16 bases.